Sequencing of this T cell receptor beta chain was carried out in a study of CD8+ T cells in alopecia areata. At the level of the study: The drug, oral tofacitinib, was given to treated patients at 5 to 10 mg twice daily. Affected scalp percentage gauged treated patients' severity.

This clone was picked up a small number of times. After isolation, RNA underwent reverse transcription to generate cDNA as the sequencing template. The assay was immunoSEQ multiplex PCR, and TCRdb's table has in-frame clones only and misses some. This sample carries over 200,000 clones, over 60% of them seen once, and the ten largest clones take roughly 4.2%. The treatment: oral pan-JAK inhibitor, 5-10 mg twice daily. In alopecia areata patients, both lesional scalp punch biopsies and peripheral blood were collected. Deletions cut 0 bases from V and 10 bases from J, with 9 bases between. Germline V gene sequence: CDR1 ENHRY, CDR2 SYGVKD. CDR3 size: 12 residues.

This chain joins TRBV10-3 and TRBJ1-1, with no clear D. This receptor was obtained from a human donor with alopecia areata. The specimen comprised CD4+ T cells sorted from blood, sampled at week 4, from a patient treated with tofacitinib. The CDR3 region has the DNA TGTGCCATCAGTGAGTCTCGGTCCGGAGCTTTCTTT. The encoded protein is CAISESRSGAFF.